The clone carrying this T cell receptor beta chain was detected a few times. Its specificity is not known. This specimen belongs to a study of CD8 T cells in ankylosing spondylitis. Study-wide results and limits: Clones that were linked to disease were CD8+ and were relatively rare in peripheral blood. Matched ankylosing spondylitis synovial fluid reportedly contained a significantly enriched population of disease-linked clones. Seemingly characteristic of ankylosing spondylitis blood was a TCR beta motif consisting of fewer than 10 highly homologous variants.

Quantitative 5'-RACE with molecular barcodes generated TCR beta libraries. TCRdb redid the calling of the 5' RACE reads with MiXCR, one entry per CDR3 protein. The table has 500,000 or so distinct CDR3 sequences, approximately 5.3% seen once; the top ten hold around 3.6%. CDR3 size: 12 residues. Trimming left V 5 bases short and J 12 bases short, with 14 bases between. Germline CDR1 is SEHNR and CDR2 is FQNEAQ (reference sequence). J is TRBJ2-1 and V is TRBV7-9; no clear D. This sequence originates from a male donor with ankylosing spondylitis. The sample taken for sequencing was blood, either unsorted or a sorted T cell fraction (not recorded which). The CDR3 DNA reads as TGTGCCAGCAGCGCGCCCAACCCGGGGCAGTTCTTC. Translating gives CASSAPNPGQFF. The variable domain in full, completed from reference TRBV7-9 and TRBJ2-1, reads DTGVSQNPRHKITKRGQNVTFRCDPISEHNRLYWYRQTLGQGPEFLTYFQNEAQLEKSRLLSDRFSAERPKGSFSTLEIQRTEQGDSAMYLCASSAPNPGQFFGPGTRLTVL.